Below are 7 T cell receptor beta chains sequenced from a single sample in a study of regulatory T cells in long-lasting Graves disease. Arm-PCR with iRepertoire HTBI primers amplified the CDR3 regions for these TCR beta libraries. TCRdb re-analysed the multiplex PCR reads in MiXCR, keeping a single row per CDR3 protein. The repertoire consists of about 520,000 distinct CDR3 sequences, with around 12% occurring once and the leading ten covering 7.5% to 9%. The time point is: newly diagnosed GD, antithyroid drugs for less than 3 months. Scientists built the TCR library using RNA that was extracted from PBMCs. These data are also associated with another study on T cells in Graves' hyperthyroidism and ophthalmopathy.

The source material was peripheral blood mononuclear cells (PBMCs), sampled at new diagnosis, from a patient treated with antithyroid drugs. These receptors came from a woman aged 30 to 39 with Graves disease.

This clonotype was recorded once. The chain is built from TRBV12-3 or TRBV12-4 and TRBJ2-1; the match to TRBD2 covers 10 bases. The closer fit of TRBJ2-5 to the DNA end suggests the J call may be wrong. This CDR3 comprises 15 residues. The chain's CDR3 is CASSLRTSGQETQYF. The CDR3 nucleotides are TGTGCCAGCAGTTTACGGACTAGCGGACAAGAGACCCAGTACTTC.

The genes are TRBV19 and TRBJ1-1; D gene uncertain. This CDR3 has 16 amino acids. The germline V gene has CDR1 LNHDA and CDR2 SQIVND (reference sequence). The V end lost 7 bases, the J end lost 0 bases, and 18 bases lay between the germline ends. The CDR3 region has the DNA TGTGCCAGTAAAGAAATGGTCTGGGATATGAACACTGAAGCTTTCTTT. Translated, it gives CASKEMVWDMNTEAFF.

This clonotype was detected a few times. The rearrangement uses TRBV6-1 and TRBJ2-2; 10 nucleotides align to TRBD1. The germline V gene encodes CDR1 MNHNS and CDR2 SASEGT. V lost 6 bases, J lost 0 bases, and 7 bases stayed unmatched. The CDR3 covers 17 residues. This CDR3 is CASRPGTGASNTGELFF. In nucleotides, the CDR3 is TGTGCCAGCAGACCCGGGACAGGGGCATCGAACACCGGGGAGCTGTTTTTT.

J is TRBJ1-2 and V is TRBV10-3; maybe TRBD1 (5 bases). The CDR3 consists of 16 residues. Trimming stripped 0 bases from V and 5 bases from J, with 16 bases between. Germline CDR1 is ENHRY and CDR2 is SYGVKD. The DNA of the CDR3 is TGTGCCATCAGTGAGTCGGCCGCCAGGGTAGAATATGGCTACACCTTC. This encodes CAISESAARVEYGYTF.

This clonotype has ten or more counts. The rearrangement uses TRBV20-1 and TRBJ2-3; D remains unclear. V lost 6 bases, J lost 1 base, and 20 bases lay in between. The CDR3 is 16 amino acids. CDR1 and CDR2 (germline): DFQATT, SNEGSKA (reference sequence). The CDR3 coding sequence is TGCAGTGCAGCCTGCCCAAGGGCGGATCGCACAGATACGCAGTATTTT. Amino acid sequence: CSAACPRADRTDTQYF.

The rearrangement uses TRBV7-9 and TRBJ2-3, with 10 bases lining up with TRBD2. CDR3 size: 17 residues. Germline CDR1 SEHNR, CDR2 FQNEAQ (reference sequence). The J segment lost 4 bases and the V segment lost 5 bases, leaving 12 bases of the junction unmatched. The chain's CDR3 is CASSPWASGRGSDTQYF. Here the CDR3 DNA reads TGTGCCAGCAGCCCCTGGGCTAGCGGGAGAGGGTCAGATACGCAGTATTTT. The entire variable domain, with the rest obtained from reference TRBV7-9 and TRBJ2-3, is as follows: DTGVSQNPRHKITKRGQNVTFRCDPISEHNRLYWYRQTLGQGPEFLTYFQNEAQLEKSRLLSDRFSAERPKGSFSTLEIQRTEQGDSAMYLCASSPWASGRGSDTQYFGPGTRLTVL.

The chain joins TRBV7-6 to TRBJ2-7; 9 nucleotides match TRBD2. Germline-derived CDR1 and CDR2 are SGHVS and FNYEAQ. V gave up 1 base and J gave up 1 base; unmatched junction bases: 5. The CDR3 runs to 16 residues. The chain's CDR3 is CASSLGPLAGSYEQYF. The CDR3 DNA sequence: TGTGCCAGCAGCTTAGGACCTCTAGCGGGATCCTACGAGCAGTACTTC.